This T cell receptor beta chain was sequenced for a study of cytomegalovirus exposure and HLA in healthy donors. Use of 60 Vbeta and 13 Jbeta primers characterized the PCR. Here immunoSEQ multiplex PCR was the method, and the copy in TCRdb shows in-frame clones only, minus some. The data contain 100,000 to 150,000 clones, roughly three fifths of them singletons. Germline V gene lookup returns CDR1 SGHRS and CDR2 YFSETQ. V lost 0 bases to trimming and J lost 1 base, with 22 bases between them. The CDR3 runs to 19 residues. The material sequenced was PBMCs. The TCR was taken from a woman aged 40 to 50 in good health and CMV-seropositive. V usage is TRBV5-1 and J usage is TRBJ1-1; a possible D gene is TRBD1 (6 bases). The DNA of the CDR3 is TGCGCCAGCAGCTTGGGAGGGGGGGGGCGTGTTAGGCGGAACACTGAAGCTTTCTTT. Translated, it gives CASSLGGGGRVRRNTEAFF.